This TCR beta chain was sequenced during a study of T cells in Graves' hyperthyroidism and ophthalmopathy. Whole-study context: It was at initial diagnosis, before any treatment, that peripheral blood was collected.

Trimming removed 0 bases at V and 3 bases at J, with 6 bases between. Germline V lookup: CDR1 GTSNPN, CDR2 SVGIG (reference sequence). CDR3 length: 13 residues. Fresh peripheral blood, 7.5 to 10 ml, yielded the PBMCs. RNA transcripts provided the source from which TCR beta CDR3 regions were amplified. The HTBI primer set was used in a first-round RT-PCR of the TCR CDR3. TCRdb reprocessed the multiplex PCR reads with MiXCR, giving one entry per CDR3 protein. The table records 300,000 to 450,000 distinct CDR3 sequences, over 10% of them present only once. At least ten counts were recorded for this clonotype.

The sequenced sample consisted of blood. The chain has TRBV30 and TRBJ1-5; D is ambiguous. This receptor was taken from a woman aged 18-35 years with Graves' hyperthyroidism. Written as DNA, the CDR3 is TGTGCCTGGAGTGTAGACTACAATCAGCCCCAGCATTTT. Translating gives CAWSVDYNQPQHF.